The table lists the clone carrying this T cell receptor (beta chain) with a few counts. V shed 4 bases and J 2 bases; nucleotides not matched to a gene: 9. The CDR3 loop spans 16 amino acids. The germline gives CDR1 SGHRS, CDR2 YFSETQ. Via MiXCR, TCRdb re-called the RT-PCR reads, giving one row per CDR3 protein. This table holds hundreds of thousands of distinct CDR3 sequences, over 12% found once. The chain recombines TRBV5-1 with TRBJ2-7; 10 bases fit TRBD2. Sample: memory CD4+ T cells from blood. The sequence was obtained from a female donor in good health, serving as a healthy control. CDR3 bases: TGCGCCAGCAGCGTAACGACTAGCGGGCTTCCCTACGAGCAGTACTTC. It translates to CASSVTTSGLPYEQYF.